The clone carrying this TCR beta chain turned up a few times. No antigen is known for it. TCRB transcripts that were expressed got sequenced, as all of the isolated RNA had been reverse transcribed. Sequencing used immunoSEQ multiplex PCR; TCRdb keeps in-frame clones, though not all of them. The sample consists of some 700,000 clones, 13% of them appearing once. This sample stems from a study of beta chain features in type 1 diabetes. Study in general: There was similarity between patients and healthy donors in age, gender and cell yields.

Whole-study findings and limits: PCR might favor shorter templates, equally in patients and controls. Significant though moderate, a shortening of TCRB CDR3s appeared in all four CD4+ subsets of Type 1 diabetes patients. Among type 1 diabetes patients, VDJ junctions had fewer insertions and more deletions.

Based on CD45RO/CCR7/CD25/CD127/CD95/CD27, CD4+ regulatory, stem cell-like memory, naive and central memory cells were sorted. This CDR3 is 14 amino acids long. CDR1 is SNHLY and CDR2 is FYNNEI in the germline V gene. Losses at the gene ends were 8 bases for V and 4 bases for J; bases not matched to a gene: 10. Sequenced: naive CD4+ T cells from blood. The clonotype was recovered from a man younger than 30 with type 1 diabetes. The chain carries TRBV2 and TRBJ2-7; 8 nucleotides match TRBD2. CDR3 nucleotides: TGTGCCAGCCTAAGAGCGGGGGCCGGATACGAGCAGTACTTC. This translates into CASLRAGAGYEQYF. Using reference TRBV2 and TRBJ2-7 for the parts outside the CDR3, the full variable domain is EPEVTQTPSHQVTQMGQEVILRCVPISNHLYFYWYRQILGQKVEFLVSFYNNEISEKSEIFDDQFSVERPDGSNFTLKIRSTKLEDSAMYFCASLRAGAGYEQYFGPGTRLTVT.